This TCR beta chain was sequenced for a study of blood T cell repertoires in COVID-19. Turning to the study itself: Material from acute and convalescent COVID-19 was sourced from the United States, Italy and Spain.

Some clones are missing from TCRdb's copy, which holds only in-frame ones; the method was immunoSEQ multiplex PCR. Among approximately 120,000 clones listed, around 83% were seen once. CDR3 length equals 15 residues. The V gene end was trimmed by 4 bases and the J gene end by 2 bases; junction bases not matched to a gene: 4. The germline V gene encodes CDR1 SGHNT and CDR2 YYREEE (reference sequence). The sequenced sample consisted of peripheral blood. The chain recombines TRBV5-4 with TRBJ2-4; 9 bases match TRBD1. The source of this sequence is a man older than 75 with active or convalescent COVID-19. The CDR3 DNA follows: TGTGCCAGCAGCATCGGACAGGGGTCCAAAAACATTCAGTACTTC. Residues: CASSIGQGSKNIQYF.